This TCR beta chain was documented in a study of T-cell memory formation after mild COVID-19. Broader study findings: Memory sampled before infection contained some responding clones, suggesting cross-reactive memory joined. The study found balanced CD4/CD8 in clones contracting day 15 to 85 and a CD4+ lean in later expanders. Clones that contracted clustered mainly in CM and EM if CD4+ and in EMRA if CD8+.

The J segment lost 7 bases and the V segment lost 8 bases, leaving 11 bases of the junction unmatched. The CDR3 contains 15 residues. From germline, CDR1 is SGHRS and CDR2 YFSETQ. TCRdb reprocessed the 5' RACE reads with MiXCR, giving one entry per CDR3 protein. The top ten hold roughly 23% of the sample, which has just under 350,000 distinct CDR3 sequences, 13% seen once. Concerning this clonotype: Its antigen remains unidentified.

V usage is TRBV5-1 and J usage is TRBJ2-2; 10 bases map to TRBD1. The receptor comes from a man younger than 35 who had mild COVID-19 (a few samples of this study predate the infection). Cell type and time point are not known. The sequencing input was PBMCs or a T cell subset sorted from them (not recorded which). DNA of the CDR3: TGCGCCAGTACCCCCCGGGACAGGGGCGGCGGGGAGCTGTTTTTT. Translating gives CASTPRDRGGGELFF.